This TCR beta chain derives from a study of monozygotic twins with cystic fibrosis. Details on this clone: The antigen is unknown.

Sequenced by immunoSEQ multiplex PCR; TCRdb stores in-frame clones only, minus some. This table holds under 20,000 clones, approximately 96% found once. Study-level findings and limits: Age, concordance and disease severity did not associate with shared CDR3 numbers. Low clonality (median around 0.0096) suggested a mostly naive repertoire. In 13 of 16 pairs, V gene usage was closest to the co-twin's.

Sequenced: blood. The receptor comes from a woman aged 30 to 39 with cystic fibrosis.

Written as DNA, the CDR3 is TGTGCCAGCAGACGACTACAGGGTGACGGTTCACCCCTCCACTTT. It yields the protein CASRRLQGDGSPLHF. The rearrangement links TRBV27 to TRBJ1-6, with D perhaps matching TRBD1 (6 bases). The CDR3 is made up of 15 amino acids. Germline V gene lookup returns CDR1 MNHEY and CDR2 SMNVEV (reference sequence). V was cut by 6 bases and J by 9 bases, with 18 bases left in between.